These 25 T cell receptor beta chains originate from one sample sequenced in a study of T cell clonality in common variable immunodeficiency. Some clones are missing from TCRdb's copy, which holds only in-frame ones; the method was immunoSEQ multiplex PCR. The sample offers tens of thousands of clones and no singletons, the top ten holding around 5.4%. The sequenced material came from peripheral blood mononuclear cells. These TCRs come from a person aged 18 to 75 in good health.

This clone was picked up many times. From the germline J gene comes the end of the CDR3, since the read stops 3 residues before it. V usage is TRBV12-3 or TRBV12-4 and J usage is TRBJ2-7; 10 nucleotides line up with TRBD2. V trimming: 7 bases; J trimming: 4 bases; junction bases outside the gene matches: 4. The length of the CDR3 is 13 residues. CDR3: CASTLAGVYEQYF. The part of the CDR3 DNA that was read is TGTGCCAGCACGCTAGCGGGAGTTTACGAG.

There are many counts of this clone. The DNA ends 3 residues before the CDR3 does, and the rest of the CDR3 is filled in from the germline J gene. This chain uses TRBV20-1 with TRBJ1-1, with D maybe TRBD1 (6 bases). The CDR3 totals 16 residues. Germline assignment: CDR1 DFQATT and CDR2 SNEGSKA (reference sequence). Trimming removed 5 bases from V and 1 base from J, with 20 bases in between. The DNA read from the CDR3 is TGCAGTGCTGAGGGGGGCGGGGGCAGCGCGAACACTGAA. This codes for CSAEGGGGSANTE. The full CDR3 sequence reads CSAEGGGGSANTEAFF.

This clone was picked up many times. Read coverage stops 3 residues before the CDR3 terminus; the germline J gene supplies the remainder. The chain uses TRBV20-1 and TRBJ2-4; 14 bases match TRBD2. The germline gives CDR1 DFQATT, CDR2 SNEGSKA (reference sequence). V trimming: 3 bases; J trimming: 7 bases; junction bases outside the gene matches: 5. The CDR3 runs 15 residues. The DNA read from the CDR3 is TGCAGTGCTAGGACCGGGACTAGCGGGGGTAACATT. The encoded protein is CSARTGTSGGNI. The whole CDR3 is CSARTGTSGGNIQYF.

This clone was counted at least ten times. The missing CDR3 end, 3 residues past where the read stops, is filled in from the germline J gene. The V and J genes are TRBV20-1 and TRBJ1-4; unclear D gene. Per germline, CDR1 DFQATT and CDR2 SNEGSKA (reference sequence). There are 12 residues in the CDR3. V lost 3 bases to trimming and J lost 7 bases, with 9 bases between them. CDR3 DNA (partial): TGCAGTGCTAGGGCAGGCGCTGAAAAA. It specifies CSARAGAEK. The CDR3, in full, reads CSARAGAEKLFF.

This clone was observed a few times. A read error is possible here, since a much larger clone lies one base away. With the read ending 3 residues before the CDR3 end, the germline J gene is used to fill in that end. The rearrangement links TRBV11-1 to TRBJ2-7; D tentatively reads TRBD1 or TRBD2 (5 bases each). V dropped 1 base and J dropped 6 bases, with 10 bases sitting between them. This CDR3 region has 13 residues. Germline CDR1 reads SGHAT; CDR2 reads FQDESV (reference sequence). Incomplete CDR3 DNA: TGTGCCAGCAGCTTAGGAGGGGTGGGCGAG. Its translation: CASSLGGVGE. The complete CDR3 reads CASSLGGVGEQYF.

This clone was recorded a few times. The read halts 3 residues ahead of the CDR3 end, with the missing end drawn from the germline J gene. The chain carries TRBV19 and TRBJ1-5; 7 bases align to TRBD1. The CDR3 spans 14 residues. CDR1 is LNHDA and CDR2 is SQIVND in the germline V gene (reference sequence). The J segment lost 7 bases and the V segment lost 7 bases, leaving 10 bases of the junction unmatched. The CDR3 DNA, read in part, is TGTGCCAGTAACCCGACAGGGTCAGGCCAGCCC. This sequence encodes CASNPTGSGQP. The full CDR3 sequence reads CASNPTGSGQPQHF.

This clone was seen many times. The CDR3 spells CASSIIGGTYEQYF. The sequenced part of the CDR3 DNA is TGTGCCAGTAGTATCATCGGGGGTACCTACGAG. The rearrangement joins TRBV19 to TRBJ2-7; D might be TRBD2 (6 bases). The read comes to an end 3 residues before the CDR3 does, leaving the germline J gene to fill in the end. With 3 bases removed from V and 2 bases from J, the gap between germline ends came to 11 bases. Germline V gene sequence: CDR1 LNHDA, CDR2 SQIVND (reference sequence). This CDR3 spans 14 amino acids.

On this clone: The CDR3 end is not reached by the read, which stops 3 residues before it; the germline J gene fills it in. The chain links TRBV20-1 to TRBJ2-1; 7 nucleotides match TRBD2. CDR3 size: 14 residues. Germline CDR1 is DFQATT and CDR2 is SNEGSKA (reference sequence). V shed 6 bases and J 7 bases; nucleotides not matched to a gene: 12. CDR3 residues: CSAARGLRLNEQFF. The DNA read from the CDR3 is TGCAGTGCGGCCCGGGGACTAAGGTTGAATGAG.

This clone was observed many times. The CDR3 extends 3 residues past the end of the read, so its final part is completed from the germline J gene. This chain connects TRBV5-6 to TRBJ2-7, with 9 nucleotides matching TRBD1. This CDR3 contains 14 residues. Trimming at V came to 4 bases and at J to 4 bases, leaving 6 bases not matched to a gene. The germline CDR1 and CDR2 sequences are SGHDT and YYEEEE. The sequenced CDR3 bases are TGTGCCAGCAGCGCGGGACAGGGAATTTACGAG. Translating gives CASSAGQGIYE. The entire CDR3 protein is CASSAGQGIYEQYF.

For this clone: The DNA ends 3 residues before the CDR3 does, and the rest of the CDR3 is filled in from the germline J gene. J is TRBJ1-4 and V is TRBV6-1, with TRBD1 as a possible D gene (5 bases). V dropped 3 bases and J dropped 4 bases, with 12 bases sitting between them. Germline V gene data show CDR1 as MNHNS and CDR2 as SASEGT. This CDR3 has 15 residues. The CDR3: CASSDRQTFNEKLFF. Partial CDR3 DNA: TGTGCCAGCAGTGACAGACAGACTTTTAATGAAAAA.

This clone was picked up many times. The missing CDR3 end, 3 residues past where the read stops, is filled in from the germline J gene. The J gene is TRBJ2-5, the V gene TRBV7-6, with 7 bases identical to TRBD2. V was clipped by 7 bases and J by 7 bases; unmatched bases: 12. Germline V lookup: CDR1 SGHVS, CDR2 FNYEAQ. The CDR3 totals 14 residues. The DNA read from the CDR3 is TGTGCCAGCAAACTAGCGCTCTCTATTCCGACC. Its translation is CASKLALSIPT. The whole CDR3 protein is CASKLALSIPTQYF. The complete variable domain, with remaining parts taken from reference TRBV7-6 and TRBJ2-5, reads GAGVSQSPRYKVTKRGQDVALRCDPISGHVSLYWYRQALGQGPEFLTYFNYEAQQDKSGLPNDRFSAERPEGSISTLTIQRTEQRDSAMYRCASKLALSIPTQYFGPGTRLLVL.

Ten or more counts support this clone. The read ends 3 residues shy of where the CDR3 ends; the end is completed using the germline J gene. The chain recombines TRBV6-2 or TRBV6-3 with TRBJ2-7; 8 bases match TRBD1. Trimming took 8 bases from V and 3 from J; bases not matched to a gene: 6. Germline lookup yields CDR1 MNHEY and CDR2 SVGEGT. The CDR3 loop spans 13 amino acids. The CDR3 DNA, read in part, is TGTGCCAGCCGATACGGACAGGGCTACGAG. As protein: CASRYGQGYE. In full, the CDR3 reads CASRYGQGYEQYF.

This clone was picked up many times. Read coverage stops 3 residues before the CDR3 terminus; the germline J gene supplies the remainder. The chain joins TRBV6-1 to TRBJ1-3, with D hard to call. V lost 3 bases to trimming and J lost 4 bases, with 7 bases between them. The germline V gene encodes CDR1 MNHNS and CDR2 SASEGT. This CDR3 contains 13 residues. CDR3 DNA (partial): TGTGCCAGCAGTGAGGGCCAAGGAAACACC. Amino acid sequence: CASSEGQGNT. The whole CDR3 protein reads CASSEGQGNTIYF.

This clone was seen a handful of times. The read halts 3 residues ahead of the CDR3 end, with the missing end drawn from the germline J gene. V gene TRBV2 combines with J gene TRBJ1-4; tentatively, D is TRBD1 (6 bases). CDR1 and CDR2 (germline): SNHLY, FYNNEI. The CDR3 covers 15 residues. The V and J ends lost 3 bases and 0 bases respectively, with 8 bases between them. This CDR3 reads CASSEDSTTNEKLFF. Incomplete CDR3 DNA: TGTGCCAGCAGTGAGGACAGTACAACTAATGAAAAA.

This clone was counted many times. With the read ending 3 residues before the CDR3 end, the germline J gene is used to fill in that end. The rearrangement links TRBV5-5 to TRBJ1-2; tentatively, D is TRBD1 (5 bases). CDR1 is SGHKS, CDR2 YYEKEE, per germline (reference sequence). The CDR3 is made up of 15 amino acids. The V and J ends lost 3 bases and 4 bases respectively, with 16 bases between them. Partial CDR3 DNA: TGTGCCAGCAGCTCCCAGACACAGGTGCCCTATGGC. Protein product: CASSSQTQVPYG. The whole CDR3 protein reads CASSSQTQVPYGYTF.

The table lists this clone with many counts. The CDR3 goes on 3 residues after the read ends, and that part is filled in from the germline J gene. The chain links TRBV7-9 to TRBJ1-2; D uncertain. The CDR3 totals 12 residues. The V end was cut by 5 bases, the J end by 5 bases, with 9 bases between. Germline V gives CDR1 SEHNR, CDR2 FQNEAQ (reference sequence). Partial CDR3 DNA: TGTGCCAGCAGCCTCACAGAGTATGGC. Translating gives CASSLTEYG. The CDR3 reads in full as CASSLTEYGYTF.

This clone was found many times. The DNA ends 3 residues before the CDR3 does, and the rest of the CDR3 is filled in from the germline J gene. The J gene is TRBJ1-1, the V gene TRBV18, with TRBD1 matching 9 bases. V shed 3 bases and J 4 bases; nucleotides not matched to a gene: 3. CDR1 is KGHSH, CDR2 LQKENI, per germline. The CDR3 loop spans 14 amino acids. The CDR3 here is CASSPGQGSTEAFF. CDR3 DNA (partial): TGTGCCAGCTCACCGGGACAGGGAAGCACTGAA. Filled out from reference TRBV18 and TRBJ1-1, the complete variable domain reads NAGVMQNPRHLVRRRGQEARLRCSPMKGHSHVYWYRQLPEEGLKFMVYLQKENIIDESGMPKERFSAEFPKEGPSILRIQQVVRGDSAAYFCASSPGQGSTEAFFGQGTRLTVV.

This clone was observed at least ten times. An end of the junction differs from the germline gene, which may be a read error. CDR3 DNA, as far as it was read: TGTGCCAGCAGGTTAGGCAGGGAGGCG. It specifies CASRLGREA. The complete CDR3 protein is CASRLGREAQYF. V is TRBV7-2 and J is TRBJ2-3; D is possibly TRBD2 (6 bases). The read terminates 3 residues ahead of where the CDR3 ends, so the germline J gene completes it. The CDR3 spans 12 residues. CDR1 is SGHTA, CDR2 FQGNSA, per germline.

This clone was observed many times. The CDR3 end lies 3 residues beyond the end of the read and is filled in from the germline J gene. V gene TRBV19 combines with J gene TRBJ2-7; a weak D match, TRBD2 (5 bases). This CDR3 is built from 13 residues. V was trimmed by 7 bases and J by 3 bases, leaving 13 bases between them. Germline values: CDR1 LNHDA, CDR2 SQIVND (reference sequence). The CDR3 spells CASTPGGHYEQYF. Partial CDR3 DNA: TGTGCCAGTACCCCAGGAGGCCACTACGAG.

In its sample, this clone was seen many times. The CDR3 end is not reached by the read, which stops 3 residues before it; the germline J gene fills it in. This rearrangement joins TRBV7-9 to TRBJ2-5; a weak D match, TRBD2 (7 bases). Germline assignment: CDR1 SEHNR and CDR2 FQNEAQ (reference sequence). V was shortened by 3 bases and J by 4 bases, with 15 bases between the two germline ends. The CDR3 totals 15 residues. CDR3 DNA, as far as it was read: TGTGCCAGCAGCTTCGGGGGGCCGGGAGGAGAGACC. Its translation: CASSFGGPGGET. The full CDR3 reads CASSFGGPGGETQYF. Drawing the rest from reference TRBV7-9 and TRBJ2-5, the complete variable domain is DTGVSQNPRHKITKRGQNVTFRCDPISEHNRLYWYRQTLGQGPEFLTYFQNEAQLEKSRLLSDRFSAERPKGSFSTLEIQRTEQGDSAMYLCASSFGGPGGETQYFGPGTRLLVL.

Many counts were recorded for this clone. The sequence runs out 3 residues before the end of the CDR3; the remainder is reconstructed from the germline J gene. V is TRBV6-2 or TRBV6-3 and J is TRBJ1-5; the match to TRBD1 covers 10 bases. The CDR3 is made up of 15 amino acids. From germline, CDR1 is MNHEY and CDR2 SVGEGT. With 5 bases clipped from V and 6 bases from J, the junction kept 7 bases outside the gene matches. CDR3 residues: CASSKWTGGIQPQHF. The CDR3 bases that were read are TGTGCCAGCAGTAAATGGACAGGGGGAATTCAGCCC.

This clone appeared a few times. Coverage ceases 3 residues before the CDR3 finishes, and the germline J gene fills in the end. This rearrangement joins TRBV6-1 to TRBJ1-5; D call uncertain. The CDR3 runs 12 residues. Trimming removed 2 bases from V and 7 bases from J, with 6 bases in between. Germline CDR1 MNHNS, CDR2 SASEGT. CDR3 bases read: TGTGCCAGCAGTGAATCGCTACAGCCC. It is translated as CASSESLQP. The CDR3 in full is CASSESLQPQHF.

This clone was picked up many times. The CDR3 is CASSPGLAEGYEQYF. CDR3 bases read: TGTGCCAGCAGCCCGGGACTAGCGGAGGGCTACGAG. V is TRBV7-9 and J is TRBJ2-7; 11 bases map to TRBD2. The CDR3 end lies 3 residues beyond the end of the read and is filled in from the germline J gene. The germline gives CDR1 SEHNR, CDR2 FQNEAQ (reference sequence). The CDR3 is made up of 15 amino acids. J gave up 3 bases and V 5 bases, and 6 bases lay outside the gene matches. The whole variable domain, remainder taken from reference TRBV7-9 and TRBJ2-7, is DTGVSQNPRHKITKRGQNVTFRCDPISEHNRLYWYRQTLGQGPEFLTYFQNEAQLEKSRLLSDRFSAERPKGSFSTLEIQRTEQGDSAMYLCASSPGLAEGYEQYFGPGTRLTVT.

This clone is categorized as medium-sized. The read is 3 residues too short to cover the CDR3 end, so that end is filled in from the germline J gene. The V call is TRBV30, the J call TRBJ2-7, with D perhaps TRBD2 (7 bases). Trimming removed 4 bases at V and 6 bases at J, with 16 bases between. The CDR3 length is 13 residues. Germline CDR1 GTSNPN, CDR2 SVGIG (reference sequence). The CDR3 spells CAWKGGGPTEQYF. The sequenced part of the CDR3 DNA is TGTGCCTGGAAAGGGGGAGGGCCAACCGAG.

This clone was observed at least ten times. With the read ending 3 residues before the CDR3 end, the germline J gene is used to fill in that end. V usage is TRBV5-1 and J usage is TRBJ1-1; D is unclear. Germline V gives CDR1 SGHRS, CDR2 YFSETQ. Trimming removed 0 bases at V and 2 bases at J, with 8 bases between. This CDR3 contains 14 residues. The sequenced part of the CDR3 DNA is TGCGCCAGCAGCTTGGTCCCGCTAAACACTGAA. It specifies CASSLVPLNTE. The whole CDR3 sequence is CASSLVPLNTEAFF.